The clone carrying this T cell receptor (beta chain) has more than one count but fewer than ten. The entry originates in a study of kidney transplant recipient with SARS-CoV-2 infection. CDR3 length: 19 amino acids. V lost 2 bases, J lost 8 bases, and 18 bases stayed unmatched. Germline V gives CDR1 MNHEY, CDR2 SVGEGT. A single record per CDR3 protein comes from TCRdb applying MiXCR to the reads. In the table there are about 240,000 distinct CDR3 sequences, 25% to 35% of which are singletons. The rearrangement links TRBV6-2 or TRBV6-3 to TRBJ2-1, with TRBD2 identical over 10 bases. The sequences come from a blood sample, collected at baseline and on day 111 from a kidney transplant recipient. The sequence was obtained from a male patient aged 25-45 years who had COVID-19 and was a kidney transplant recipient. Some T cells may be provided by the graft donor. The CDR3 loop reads CASSYLIVSLAGEVHEQFF. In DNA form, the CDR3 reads TGTGCCAGCAGTTACCTCATTGTAAGCCTAGCGGGAGAAGTCCATGAGCAGTTCTTC.